These T cell receptor beta chains were read from a single sample in a study of prognosis after radiotherapy for stage I lung cancer. TCRdb reprocessed the multiplex PCR reads with MiXCR, giving one entry per CDR3 protein. The data hold 12,000 or so distinct CDR3 sequences, with around a third observed a single time. The specimen was PBMCs, collected before or after stereotactic body radiation therapy (not recorded which). These receptor sequences come from a donor aged 50 or older with non-small cell lung cancer. CDR3s include the opening cysteine and the closing phenylalanine or tryptophan. Each record gives: CDR3 protein, CDR3 DNA, J gene, CDR3 length, clone size, V gene, D gene. The D gene is left open where the match is weak. Only some rows state a clone size, as once, few, many or a class for expanded clones.

CASSHGQGASLRGEKLFF	TGCGCCAGCAGCCATGGACAGGGGGCTAGTCTTAGGGGTGAAAAACTGTTTTTT	TRBJ1-4	18	many	TRBV4-1	TRBD1
CASRAGGRHEQFF	TGTGCCAGTCGAGCGGGAGGGCGTCATGAGCAGTTCTTC	TRBJ2-1	13	medium-sized	TRBV25-1	TRBD2
CASSLDFGAGGYEQYF	TGTGCCAGCAGCTTAGATTTTGGGGCGGGAGGCTACGAGCAGTACTTC	TRBJ2-7	16	once	TRBV11-2	TRBD2
CASSYRVQDTGELFF	TGTGCCAGCAGTTACAGGGTCCAAGACACCGGGGAGCTGTTTTTT	TRBJ2-2	15	.	TRBV6-2/TRBV6-3	.
CASRPRGTDTQYF	TGTGCCAGCAGGCCCCGGGGCACAGATACGCAGTATTTT	TRBJ2-3	13	.	TRBV6-1	.
CASSVDDSTYEQYF	TGTGCCAGCAGCGTAGACGACAGTACCTACGAGCAGTACTTC	TRBJ2-7	14	.	TRBV9	.
CASSSQGRENTEAFF	TGTGCCAGCAGCTCACAGGGAAGGGAGAACACTGAAGCTTTCTTT	TRBJ1-1	15	.	TRBV7-2	.
CASSSWESQETQYF	TGTGCCAGCAGCTCCTGGGAGAGCCAAGAGACCCAGTACTTC	TRBJ2-5	14	many	TRBV11-3	.
CANYGYTF	TGTGCTAACTATGGCTACACCTTC	TRBJ1-2	8	.	TRBV27	.
CASSPLDGYYNEQFF	TGTGCCAGCAGCCCCCTGGACGGGTACTACAATGAGCAGTTCTTC	TRBJ2-1	15	many	TRBV7-3	.
CASSSNLRGGSGNEQFF	TGTGCCAGCAGTTCCAACCTGAGGGGCGGGAGCGGAAATGAGCAGTTCTTC	TRBJ2-1	17	.	TRBV6-5	TRBD2
CASSPTGRTSEKLFF	TGTGCCAGCAGCCCGACAGGGCGGACCTCTGAAAAACTGTTTTTT	TRBJ1-4	15	many	TRBV4-2	TRBD1
CASSFSGIGEQYF	TGTGCCAGCAGTTTTTCGGGGATTGGCGAGCAGTACTTC	TRBJ2-7	13	medium-sized	TRBV12-3/TRBV12-4	.
CASGGQGFTGELFF	TGTGCCAGCGGGGGACAGGGTTTCACCGGGGAGCTGTTTTTT	TRBJ2-2	14	many	TRBV7-2	TRBD1
CASSFPGTDTQYF	TGTGCCAGCAGCTTTCCGGGCACAGATACGCAGTATTTT	TRBJ2-3	13	.	TRBV5-5	.
CATSRVRQGNTGELFF	TGTGCCACCAGCAGAGTGCGACAGGGAAACACCGGGGAGCTGTTTTTT	TRBJ2-2	16	medium-sized	TRBV15	TRBD1
CASRREAGPNEQFF	TGTGCCAGCCGACGGGAGGCGGGACCCAATGAGCAGTTCTTC	TRBJ2-1	14	.	TRBV2	TRBD2
CASSEGMFGYEQYF	TGTGCCAGCAGCGAGGGAATGTTCGGCTACGAGCAGTACTTC	TRBJ2-7	14	.	TRBV2	.
CASSRDRGSYEQYF	TGTGCCAGCAGTCGGGACAGGGGGTCGTACGAGCAGTACTTC	TRBJ2-7	14	.	TRBV6-2/TRBV6-3	TRBD1
CAISPGLAGGPSTETQYF	TGCGCCATCAGCCCGGGACTAGCGGGGGGGCCCTCGACGGAGACCCAGTACTTC	TRBJ2-5	18	.	TRBV5-1	TRBD2
CASRGPGQGSYEQYF	TGTGCCAGTAGGGGACCGGGACAGGGCTCCTACGAGCAGTACTTC	TRBJ2-7	15	many	TRBV19	TRBD1
CASSPLVGHQPHQF	TGTGCCAGCAGTCCATTAGTGGGCCATCAGCCCCATCAATTT	TRBJ1-5	14	.	TRBV28	.
CASSVRQGVGTEAFF	TGTGCCAGCAGTGTACGACAGGGGGTGGGCACTGAAGCTTTCTTT	TRBJ1-1	15	many	TRBV27	TRBD1
CSMTGTDHYEQYF	TGCAGCATGACCGGGACTGACCACTACGAGCAGTACTTC	TRBJ2-7	13	many	TRBV20-1	.
CAWSEPGGIFAKNIQYF	TGTGCCTGGAGCGAACCGGGCGGCATCTTTGCCAAAAACATTCAGTACTTC	TRBJ2-4	17	many	TRBV30	.
CASSPPGGPGANVLTF	TGTGCCAGCAGCCCCCCGGGGGGGCCAGGGGCCAACGTCCTGACTTTC	TRBJ2-6	16	once	TRBV7-9	TRBD2
CASSWTSGGGRSTDTQYF	TGTGCCAGCAGTTGGACTAGCGGGGGGGGAAGAAGCACAGATACGCAGTATTTT	TRBJ2-3	18	many	TRBV6-5	TRBD2
CASSDRAHTGELFF	TGTGCCAGCAGTGACAGGGCCCACACCGGGGAGCTGTTTTTT	TRBJ2-2	14	many	TRBV6-1	.
CASSLSGTNYNSPLHF	TGTGCCAGCAGCTTGTCGGGGACAAACTATAATTCACCCCTCCACTTT	TRBJ1-6	16	many	TRBV7-3	.
CASSPPDRYGYTF	TGTGCCAGCAGTCCCCCGGACCGATATGGCTACACCTTC	TRBJ1-2	13	few	TRBV28	.
CASSPRNSGNEQFF	TGTGCCAGCAGCCCCCGGAATAGCGGCAATGAGCAGTTCTTC	TRBJ2-1	14	once	TRBV7-2	.
CASSDFRKDDGELFF	TGTGCCAGCAGTGATTTCAGGAAGGATGACGGGGAGCTGTTTTTT	TRBJ2-2	15	.	TRBV2	.
CATSRQTGNTEAFF	TGTGCCACCAGCAGACAGACAGGGAACACTGAAGCTTTCTTT	TRBJ1-1	14	many	TRBV15	.
CASRIPGNEQFF	TGCGCCAGCAGGATCCCTGGGAATGAGCAGTTCTTC	TRBJ2-1	12	.	TRBV5-1	.
CSAEGLDEGTDTQYF	TGCAGTGCGGAGGGACTAGATGAGGGCACAGATACGCAGTATTTT	TRBJ2-3	15	medium-sized	TRBV20-1	TRBD2
CASWYRVTGELFF	TGTGCCAGCTGGTACAGGGTCACCGGGGAGCTGTTTTTT	TRBJ2-2	13	many	TRBV18	.
CASSPGSSYNSPLHF	TGTGCCAGCAGCCCCGGGAGCTCCTATAATTCACCCCTCCACTTT	TRBJ1-6	15	medium-sized	TRBV12-3/TRBV12-4	.